A single T cell receptor beta chain is shown here with its context. Produced via immunoSEQ multiplex PCR; TCRdb's table is partial and in-frame only. This sample has tens of thousands of clones, with approximately 93% found just once. This CDR3 is 15 amino acids long. Looked up from germline, CDR1 is SGDLS and CDR2 is YYNGEE. V dropped 6 bases and J dropped 4 bases, with 19 bases sitting between them. Unexposed donor CD4+ T cells date from 2011-2018, before the COVID-19 pandemic. This record comes from a study of CD4 T cells in relation to SARS-CoV-2 and coronaviruses. On the study more broadly: Shared crossreactive spike epitopes were mapped to their HLA restriction.

Sequencing used naive CD4+ T cells from PBMCs. Subset specified: naive CD4+ T cells isolated by negative enrichment. The chain joins TRBV9 to TRBJ1-2, with D perhaps matching TRBD1 (6 bases). The TCR sequence derives from a human donor in good health. The CDR3 coding sequence is TGTGCCAGCACACGAGGAGGGGGTGAGGCCTATGGCTACACCTTC. Residues: CASTRGGGEAYGYTF.